Listed below are T cell receptor beta chains from one sample, sequenced in a study of T cell changes during pregnancy in multiple sclerosis. Sequencing used immunoSEQ multiplex PCR; TCRdb keeps in-frame clones, though not all of them. This table holds about 70,000 clones, around 94% found once. Sequenced material: peripheral blood, taken in the second trimester of pregnancy. These receptor sequences come from a female donor in good health, enrolled as a control in a pregnancy study. Both conserved end residues are part of each CDR3. The order of the fields is clone size, V gene, CDR3 length, D gene, J gene, CDR3 protein, CDR3 DNA. D genes are given only for firm matches. For some rows the clone size is stated as once, few or many, or as a class when expanded; others skip it.

>.|TRBV18|16|TRBD1|TRBJ1-1
CASSPTRSGGNTEAFF
TGTGCCAGCTCACCAACTAGATCAGGGGGCAACACTGAAGCTTTCTTT
>.|TRBV5-5|12|.|TRBJ1-2
CASSLAWRGYTF
TGTGCCAGCAGCTTGGCCTGGCGGGGCTACACCTTC
>.|TRBV19|15|.|TRBJ1-3
CASSMESRSGNTIYF
TGTGCCAGTAGTATGGAGTCGAGGTCCGGAAACACCATATATTTT
>.|TRBV10-3|14|.|TRBJ1-2
CAISDSDTFYGYTF
TGTGCCATCAGTGATTCGGACACTTTCTATGGCTACACCTTC
>.|TRBV10-3|13|.|TRBJ1-2
CAAGTDELGGYTF
TGTGCCGCTGGAACCGACGAACTAGGGGGCTACACCTTC
>once|TRBV10-2|14|.|TRBJ1-1
CASSLQGLNTEAFF
TGCGCCAGCAGTCTACAGGGTTTGAACACTGAAGCTTTCTTT
>.|TRBV5-6|19|.|TRBJ1-1
CASSFLAPLGTSMNTEAFF
TGTGCCAGCAGCTTCCTTGCCCCTCTTGGGACATCTATGAACACTGAAGCTTTCTTT
>.|TRBV27|15|.|TRBJ1-1
CASSLSVGGGTEAFF
TGTGCCAGCAGTTTATCGGTCGGCGGGGGTACTGAAGCTTTCTTT
>once|TRBV7-9|15|.|TRBJ2-3
CASSLTGLITDTQYF
TGTGCCAGCAGCTTAACGGGACTCATTACAGATACGCAGTATTTT
>.|TRBV7-3|15|.|TRBJ2-2
CASSPWLGPTGELFF
TGTGCCAGCAGCCCCTGGCTGGGCCCCACCGGGGAGCTGTTTTTT
>.|TRBV7-9|13|.|TRBJ1-1
CASSFGHTTEAFF
TGTGCCAGCAGCTTTGGACACACGACTGAAGCTTTCTTT
>.|TRBV2|15|TRBD1|TRBJ1-1
CASNPTGGPGTEAFF
TGTGCCAGCAACCCGACAGGGGGGCCTGGCACTGAAGCTTTCTTT
>.|TRBV4-3|16|.|TRBJ2-7
CASSQDLDGVSYEQYF
TGCGCCAGCAGCCAAGATCTAGACGGGGTTTCCTACGAGCAGTACTTC
>.|TRBV9|15|.|TRBJ1-2
CASSAGQNLNYGYTF
TGTGCCAGCAGCGCCGGACAGAACCTAAACTATGGCTACACCTTC
>once|TRBV11-2|16|.|TRBJ2-3
CASSPPAGPFTDTQYF
TGTGCCAGCAGCCCCCCAGCAGGCCCCTTCACAGATACGCAGTATTTT
>once|TRBV14|16|TRBD1|TRBJ2-7
CASSQRDRNTIYEQYF
TGTGCCAGCAGCCAGAGGGACAGAAACACCATCTACGAGCAGTACTTC
>.|TRBV7-2|15|.|TRBJ2-6
CASSLRQTGANVLTF
TGTGCCAGCAGCTTGAGACAGACTGGGGCCAACGTCCTGACTTTC
>.|TRBV11-2|11|.|TRBJ1-4
CASSPGGKLFF
TGTGCCAGCAGCCCCGGGGGAAAACTGTTTTTT
>.|TRBV7-8|14|TRBD2|TRBJ2-7
CASSPRGFSYEQYF
TGTGCCAGCAGCCCGCGGGGGTTCTCCTACGAGCAGTACTTC
>once|TRBV29-1|14|.|TRBJ2-5
CSVEGPQGTETQYF
TGCAGCGTTGAAGGGCCCCAGGGTACAGAGACCCAGTACTTC
>.|TRBV7-3|15|.|TRBJ2-5
CASSPRVGSQETQYF
TGTGCCAGCAGCCCTAGGGTAGGGAGCCAAGAGACCCAGTACTTC
>.|TRBV9|15|TRBD1|TRBJ1-6
CASSAWGQGGSPLHF
TGTGCCAGCAGCGCCTGGGGACAGGGTGGTTCACCCCTCCACTTT
>.|TRBV18|18|.|TRBJ2-2
CASSRYGQPSSNTGELFF
TGTGCCAGCTCACGCTACGGACAGCCCTCTTCGAACACCGGGGAGCTGTTTTTT
>few|TRBV15|16|TRBD2|TRBJ2-5
CATSRELAGVQETQYF
TGTGCCACCAGCAGAGAGCTAGCGGGGGTGCAAGAGACCCAGTACTTC
>.|TRBV13|18|.|TRBJ1-2
CASSFSGPKQLLRDGYTF
TGTGCCAGCAGCTTCTCGGGCCCTAAACAGCTCCTGAGGGATGGCTACACCTTC
>.|TRBV7-9|15|.|TRBJ1-2
CASSPSGGEGYGYTF
TGTGCCAGCAGCCCCTCGGGGGGTGAGGGCTATGGCTACACCTTC
>.|TRBV11-1|13|.|TRBJ1-1
CASSPRGNAEAFF
TGTGCCAGCAGCCCGCGAGGGAACGCTGAAGCTTTCTTT
>.|TRBV9|15|.|TRBJ1-6
CASSVAEGLGSPLHF
TGTGCCAGCAGCGTAGCTGAGGGTCTGGGTTCACCCCTCCACTTT
>.|TRBV4-1|14|.|TRBJ2-7
CASSHRDTVYEQYF
TGCGCCAGCAGCCACCGGGACACTGTCTACGAGCAGTACTTC
>.|TRBV9|14|TRBD1|TRBJ2-7
CASSARGRSDEQYF
TGTGCCAGCAGCGCCAGGGGGCGGTCTGACGAGCAGTACTTC
>.|TRBV7-2|13|.|TRBJ1-5
CASSNILNQPQHF
TGTGCCAGCAGCAATATCCTGAATCAGCCCCAGCATTTT
>once|TRBV7-3|14|TRBD1|TRBJ1-6
CASSSTGGNSPLHF
TGTGCCAGCAGCTCGACAGGGGGGAATTCACCCCTCCACTTT
>.|TRBV14|18|TRBD2|TRBJ2-6
CASSHISGGSSGANVLTF
TGTGCCAGCAGCCACATTAGCGGGGGCAGCTCTGGGGCCAACGTCCTGACTTTC
>once|TRBV11-2|15|TRBD1|TRBJ2-1
CASSLETDRGSEQFF
TGTGCCAGCAGCTTAGAAACAGACAGGGGGTCTGAGCAGTTCTTC
>.|TRBV19|12|.|TRBJ1-2
CASRGARYGYTF
TGTGCCAGTCGGGGGGCGCGTTATGGCTACACCTTC
>.|TRBV21-1|16|.|TRBJ1-5
CASSSFGGTGTQPQHF
TGTGCCAGCAGCTCCTTTGGTGGGACAGGGACTCAGCCCCAGCATTTT
>.|TRBV7-8|13|.|TRBJ2-7
CASRIGGSYEQYF
TGTGCCAGCAGAATTGGAGGGTCCTACGAGCAGTACTTC
>.|TRBV15|14|.|TRBJ1-1
CATSRTPEIGQAFF
TGTGCCACCAGCCGGACACCCGAGATTGGTCAGGCTTTCTTT
>.|TRBV4-1|13|TRBD1|TRBJ1-2
CASSPGQGYGYTF
TGCGCCAGCAGCCCGGGACAGGGCTATGGCTACACCTTC
>.|TRBV10-3|18|TRBD1|TRBJ1-2
CAISGDTLQGVGLYGYTF
TGTGCCATCAGTGGTGACACCCTACAGGGGGTGGGGCTCTATGGCTACACCTTC
>.|TRBV4-1|12|.|TRBJ1-2
CASSLRGNGYTF
TGCGCCAGCAGCCTACGGGGGAATGGCTACACCTTC
>.|TRBV5-1|15|.|TRBJ2-2
CASSLGALHTGELFF
TGCGCCAGCAGCTTGGGGGCCCTCCACACCGGGGAGCTGTTTTTT
>.|TRBV4-3|15|TRBD2|TRBJ2-4
CASSPRGGVRDIQYF
TGCGCCAGCAGCCCCCGGGGGGGGGTCCGGGACATTCAGTACTTC